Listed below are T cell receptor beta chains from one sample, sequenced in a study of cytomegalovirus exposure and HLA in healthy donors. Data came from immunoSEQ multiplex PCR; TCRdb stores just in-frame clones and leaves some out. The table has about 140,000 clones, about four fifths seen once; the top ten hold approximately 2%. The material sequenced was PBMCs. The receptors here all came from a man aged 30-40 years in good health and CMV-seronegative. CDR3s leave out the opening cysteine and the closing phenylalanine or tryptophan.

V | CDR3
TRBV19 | ASSNRASGAQETQY
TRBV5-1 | ASGRLAGFHNEQF
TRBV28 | ASSLSPRQGALTNEQF
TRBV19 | ASGRVTNEKLF
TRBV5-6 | ASTLLLDSRSGANVLT
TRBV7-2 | ASSLVTASNQPQH
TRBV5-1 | ASSSQGTTNEKLF
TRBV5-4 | ASSSDIGRNTEAF
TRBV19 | ASSIGRVFMNTEAF
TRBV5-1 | ASSSYRSSGGSYEQY
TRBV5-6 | ASSLVMNTEAF
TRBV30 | AWNPTSGTNTGELF
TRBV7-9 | ASKPGQGTYEQY
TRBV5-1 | ASRPNTARPAGEQY
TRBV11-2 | ASSLDEDTQY
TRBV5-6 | ASSLLQGGNTEAF
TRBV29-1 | SARTGDNSPLH
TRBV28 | ASSSPGSGAY
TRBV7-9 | ASSLARATEAF
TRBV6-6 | ASADSEAF
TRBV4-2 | ASSQSTRETQY
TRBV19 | ASSIVGPGGETEAF